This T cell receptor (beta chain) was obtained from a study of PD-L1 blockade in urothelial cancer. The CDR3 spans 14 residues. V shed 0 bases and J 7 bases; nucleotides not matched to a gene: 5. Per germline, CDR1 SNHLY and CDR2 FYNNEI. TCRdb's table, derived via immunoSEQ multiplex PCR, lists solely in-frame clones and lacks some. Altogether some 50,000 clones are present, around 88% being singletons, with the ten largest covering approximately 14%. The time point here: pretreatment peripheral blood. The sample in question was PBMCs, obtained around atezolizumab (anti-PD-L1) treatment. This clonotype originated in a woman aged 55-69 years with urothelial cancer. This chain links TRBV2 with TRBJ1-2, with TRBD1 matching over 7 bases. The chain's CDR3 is CASSEAQGGFGYTF. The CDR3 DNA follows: TGTGCCAGCAGTGAAGCGCAAGGGGGCTTTGGCTACACCTTC.